This TCR beta chain was sequenced during a study of technical replicates of blood from four donors. Produced via immunoSEQ multiplex PCR; TCRdb's table is partial and in-frame only. The sample yields fewer than 85,000 clones, 90% seen once. The germline gives CDR1 GTSNPN, CDR2 SVGIG (reference sequence). The trim removed 5 bases at V and 7 bases at J, leaving 8 bases unmatched. The CDR3 covers 13 residues. Sequencing was performed on PBMCs. This sequence joins TRBV30 and TRBJ1-5; 7 positions agree with TRBD1. This TCR was sampled from a human donor in good health. Some clones in this sample may be carry-over from other donors' samples. CDR3 bases: TGTGCCTGGGGGGCCCCGACAGGGCAGCCCCAGCATTTT. It specifies CAWGAPTGQPQHF.